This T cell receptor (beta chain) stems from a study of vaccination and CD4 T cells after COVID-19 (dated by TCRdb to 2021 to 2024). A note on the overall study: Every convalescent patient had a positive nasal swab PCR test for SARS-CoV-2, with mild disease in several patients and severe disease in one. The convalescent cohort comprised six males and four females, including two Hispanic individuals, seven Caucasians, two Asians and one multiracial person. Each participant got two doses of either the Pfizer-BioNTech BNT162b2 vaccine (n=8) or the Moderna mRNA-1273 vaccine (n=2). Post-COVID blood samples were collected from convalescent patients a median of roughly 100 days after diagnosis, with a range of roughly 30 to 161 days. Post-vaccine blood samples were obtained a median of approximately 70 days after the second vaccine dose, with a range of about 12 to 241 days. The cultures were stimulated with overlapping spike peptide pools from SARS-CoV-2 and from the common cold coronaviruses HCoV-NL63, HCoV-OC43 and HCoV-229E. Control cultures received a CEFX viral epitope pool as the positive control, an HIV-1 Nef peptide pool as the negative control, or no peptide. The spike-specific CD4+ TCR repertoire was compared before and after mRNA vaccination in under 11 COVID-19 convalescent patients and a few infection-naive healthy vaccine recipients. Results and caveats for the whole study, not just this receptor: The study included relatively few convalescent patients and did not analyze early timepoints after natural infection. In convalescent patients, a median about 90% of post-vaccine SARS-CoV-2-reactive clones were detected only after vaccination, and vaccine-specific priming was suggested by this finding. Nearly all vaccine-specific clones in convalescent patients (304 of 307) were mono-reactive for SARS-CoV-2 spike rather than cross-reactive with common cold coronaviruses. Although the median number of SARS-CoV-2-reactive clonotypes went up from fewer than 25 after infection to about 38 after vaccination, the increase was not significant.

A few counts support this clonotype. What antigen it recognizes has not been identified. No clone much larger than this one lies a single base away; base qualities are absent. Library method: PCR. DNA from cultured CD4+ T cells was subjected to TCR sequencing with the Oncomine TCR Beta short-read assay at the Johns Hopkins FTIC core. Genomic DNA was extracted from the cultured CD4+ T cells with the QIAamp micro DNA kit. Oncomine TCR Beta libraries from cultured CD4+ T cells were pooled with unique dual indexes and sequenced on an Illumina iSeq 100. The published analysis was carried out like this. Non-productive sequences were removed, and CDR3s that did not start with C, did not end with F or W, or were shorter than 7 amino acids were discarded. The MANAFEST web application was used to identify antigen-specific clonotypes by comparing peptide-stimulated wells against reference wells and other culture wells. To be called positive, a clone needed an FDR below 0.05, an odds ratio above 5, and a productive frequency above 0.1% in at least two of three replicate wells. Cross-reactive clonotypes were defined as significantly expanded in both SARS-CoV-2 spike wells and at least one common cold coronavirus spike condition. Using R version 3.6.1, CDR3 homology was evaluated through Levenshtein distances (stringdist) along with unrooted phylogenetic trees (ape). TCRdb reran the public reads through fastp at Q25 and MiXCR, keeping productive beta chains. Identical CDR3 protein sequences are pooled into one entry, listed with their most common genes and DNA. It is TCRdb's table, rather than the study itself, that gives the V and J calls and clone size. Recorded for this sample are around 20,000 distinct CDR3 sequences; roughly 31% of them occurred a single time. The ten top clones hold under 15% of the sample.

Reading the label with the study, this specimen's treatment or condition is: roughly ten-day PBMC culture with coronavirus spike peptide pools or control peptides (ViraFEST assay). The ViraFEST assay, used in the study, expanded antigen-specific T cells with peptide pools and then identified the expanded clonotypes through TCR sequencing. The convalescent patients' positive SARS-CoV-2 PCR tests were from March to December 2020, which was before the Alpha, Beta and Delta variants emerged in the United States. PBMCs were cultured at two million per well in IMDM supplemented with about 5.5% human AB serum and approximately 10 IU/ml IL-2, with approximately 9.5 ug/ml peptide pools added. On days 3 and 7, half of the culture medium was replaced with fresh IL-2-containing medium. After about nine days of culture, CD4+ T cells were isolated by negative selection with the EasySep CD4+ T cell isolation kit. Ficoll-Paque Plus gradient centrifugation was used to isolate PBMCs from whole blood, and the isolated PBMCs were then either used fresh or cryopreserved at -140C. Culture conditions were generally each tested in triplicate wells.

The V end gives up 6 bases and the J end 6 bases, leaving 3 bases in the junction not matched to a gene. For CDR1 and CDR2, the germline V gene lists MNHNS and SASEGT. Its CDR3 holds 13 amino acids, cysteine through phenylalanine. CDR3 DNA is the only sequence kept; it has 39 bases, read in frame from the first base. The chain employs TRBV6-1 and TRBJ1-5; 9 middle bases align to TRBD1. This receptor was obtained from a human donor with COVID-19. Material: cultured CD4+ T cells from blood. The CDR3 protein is CASRGQGGQPQHF. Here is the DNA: TGTGCCAGCAGGGGACAGGGAGGTCAGCCCCAGCATTTT.